What follows are 29 T cell receptor beta chains derived from one specimen sequenced in a study of cytomegalovirus exposure and HLA in healthy donors. Both 60 Vbeta primers and 13 Jbeta primers went into the PCR. The data were produced by immunoSEQ multiplex PCR, yet TCRdb's version contains in-frame clones alone and is incomplete. The data show 85,000 to 100,000 clones, around 86% seen once. The sample comprised PBMCs. The receptors stem from a man aged 25-45 years in good health and CMV-seropositive.

In this sample, this clone turned up once. This chain uses TRBV28 with TRBJ2-7; TRBD1 agrees at 7 bases. Per the germline V gene, CDR1 is MDHEN and CDR2 is SYDVKM. The V segment lost 4 bases and the J segment 0 bases; nucleotides outside the gene matches: 6. The CDR3 consists of 15 residues. This chain's CDR3 is CASSSLRDSSYEQYF. The CDR3 DNA is TGTGCCAGCAGTTCACTGAGGGACAGCTCCTACGAGCAGTACTTC.

For the CDR3, the DNA is TGTGCCAGCAGTGAGGGTCGGGCCGCAGGGTCTGGAAACACCATATATTTT. Protein: CASSEGRAAGSGNTIYF. The V call is TRBV25-1, the J call TRBJ1-3; TRBD1 might be the D (5 bases). CDR1 and CDR2 (germline): MGHDK, SYGVNS. Trimming shortened V by 3 bases and J by 1 base, and 16 bases separated the two germline ends. CDR3 size: 17 residues.

The chain recombines TRBV11-2 with TRBJ2-1; D unclear. This CDR3 has 14 amino acids. Trimming took off 5 bases at V and 0 bases at J, with 8 bases between the two ends. Germline V gene data show CDR1 as SGHAT and CDR2 as FQNNGV. CDR3 amino acids: CASSERLSYNEQFF. CDR3 sequence (DNA): TGTGCCAGCAGCGAGAGGCTCTCCTACAATGAGCAGTTCTTC.

V and J are TRBV5-1 and TRBJ2-3; 13 bases agree with TRBD2. In germline, CDR1 is SGHRS, CDR2 YFSETQ. Losses at the gene ends were 0 bases for V and 1 base for J; bases not matched to a gene: 2. The CDR3 totals 17 residues. The DNA for the CDR3 is TGCGCCAGCAGCTTGGGCGGGACTAGCGGGGGCACAGATACGCAGTATTTT. It specifies CASSLGGTSGGTDTQYF.

J is TRBJ2-7 and V is TRBV6-5; D remains ambiguous. From germline, CDR1 is MNHEY and CDR2 SVGAGI. This CDR3 has 14 residues. V lost 0 bases, J lost 0 bases, and 6 bases lay in between. The CDR3 is CASSYSLDSYEQYF. CDR3 coding DNA: TGTGCCAGCAGTTACTCGTTAGACTCCTACGAGCAGTACTTC.

This clone was seen just once. The chain employs TRBV5-1 and TRBJ2-4; D is unresolved. Germline V lookup: CDR1 SGHRS, CDR2 YFSETQ. V was shortened by 6 bases and J by 8 bases, with 12 bases between the two germline ends. The CDR3 consists of 12 residues. The CDR3 is CASTYSRHIQYF. The CDR3 nucleotides read TGCGCCAGCACCTACAGTAGGCACATTCAGTACTTC.

J is TRBJ2-3 and V is TRBV7-6; D is perhaps TRBD2 (5 bases). Germline CDR1 SGHVS, CDR2 FNYEAQ. V lost 6 bases to trimming and J lost 5 bases, with 18 bases between them. The CDR3 contains 15 residues. DNA for the CDR3: TGTGCCAGCAGTGCCGGGATGGTTGAAGAAGATACGCAGTATTTT. It yields the protein CASSAGMVEEDTQYF.

The CDR3 sequence is CAWSVKGPKSDTQYF. The CDR3 region has the DNA TGTGCCTGGAGTGTCAAGGGGCCTAAGTCAGATACGCAGTATTTT. This rearrangement joins TRBV30 to TRBJ2-3; D is perhaps TRBD1 (5 bases). The V end was cut by 0 bases, the J end by 4 bases, with 14 bases between. This CDR3 comprises 15 residues. The germline CDR1 and CDR2 sequences are GTSNPN and SVGIG (reference sequence).

The CDR3 region has the DNA TGCAGCGTTGTAGGGGCTAGCGGGAGTTTCGAGCAGTTCTTC. It is translated as CSVVGASGSFEQFF. This chain uses TRBV29-1 with TRBJ2-1, with TRBD2 matching 10 bases. Germline loops: CDR1 SQVTM, CDR2 ANQGSEA. V shed 4 bases and J 10 bases; nucleotides not matched to a gene: 10. The CDR3 is made up of 14 amino acids.

The count of this clone is one. The CDR3 sequence: CASSLVGQLNQPQHF. The CDR3 region has the DNA TGTGCCAGCAGCTTAGTGGGACAGCTCAATCAGCCCCAGCATTTT. The J gene is TRBJ1-5, the V gene TRBV7-8; 7 bases fit TRBD1. Germline V gene data show CDR1 as SGHVS and CDR2 as FQNEAQ. V lost 1 base and J lost 3; bases outside the gene matches: 3. The CDR3 covers 15 residues. Full variable domain (missing parts from reference TRBV7-8 and TRBJ1-5): GAGVSQSPRYKVAKRGQDVALRCDPISGHVSLFWYQQALGQGPEFLTYFQNEAQLDKSGLPSDRFFAERPEGSVSTLKIQRTQQEDSAVYLCASSLVGQLNQPQHFGDGTRLSIL.

The CDR3 sequence: CASSLRFWRRGMNTEAFF. The CDR3 nucleotides read TGTGCCAGCAGCTTACGGTTTTGGCGCAGGGGTATGAACACTGAAGCTTTCTTT. This chain joins TRBV7-9 and TRBJ1-1, with D perhaps TRBD1 (6 bases). Trimming shortened V by 2 bases and J by 0 bases, and 19 bases separated the two germline ends. Germline lookup yields CDR1 SEHNR and CDR2 FQNEAQ (reference sequence). The CDR3 covers 18 residues.

Here the CDR3 DNA reads TGTGCCAGCAGCTTTATCACAGATACGCAGTATTTT. Protein product: CASSFITDTQYF. This rearrangement joins TRBV5-4 to TRBJ2-3, with unresolved D. This CDR3 contains 12 residues. Trimming stripped 2 bases from V and 2 bases from J, with 3 bases between. Germline lookup yields CDR1 SGHNT and CDR2 YYREEE (reference sequence).

V usage is TRBV27 and J usage is TRBJ1-5; perhaps TRBD1 as D (6 bases). Trimming took off 3 bases at V and 4 bases at J, with 10 bases between the two ends. This CDR3 comprises 14 residues. Germline CDR1 and CDR2: MNHEY and SMNVEV (reference sequence). CDR3 DNA sequence: TGTGCCAGCAGTTTGCACAGGGTAAATCAGCCCCAGCATTTT. This sequence encodes CASSLHRVNQPQHF.

The V and J genes are TRBV29-1 and TRBJ2-3, with 8 bases aligning to TRBD2. Germline V gene lookup returns CDR1 SQVTM and CDR2 ANQGSEA. The V segment lost 3 bases and the J segment 4 bases; nucleotides outside the gene matches: 9. This CDR3 is 15 amino acids long. The CDR3 sequence: CSVDLLAGSSDTQYF. In nucleotides, the CDR3 is TGCAGCGTTGATTTGCTAGCGGGCAGTTCAGATACGCAGTATTTT.

The CDR3 protein is CASSRGPGTEAFF. The CDR3 nucleotides read TGTGCCAGTAGCCGAGGCCCCGGCACTGAAGCTTTCTTT. The V and J genes are TRBV19 and TRBJ1-1; no clear D gene. This CDR3 spans 13 amino acids. V lost 6 bases and J lost 4, with 12 bases in between. The V gene's germline CDR1 is LNHDA and CDR2 SQIVND (reference sequence).

The chain uses TRBV7-9 and TRBJ2-1; 10 positions match TRBD1. In germline, CDR1 is SEHNR, CDR2 FQNEAQ (reference sequence). With 5 bases clipped from V and 3 bases from J, the junction kept 7 bases outside the gene matches. The CDR3 has 16 residues. The CDR3 sequence is CASSRQGQGFYNEQFF. Here the CDR3 DNA reads TGTGCCAGCAGCCGTCAGGGACAGGGGTTCTACAATGAGCAGTTCTTC.

J is TRBJ2-3 and V is TRBV2, with 8 bases matching TRBD2. Germline CDR1 SNHLY, CDR2 FYNNEI. V lost 6 bases, J lost 2 bases, and 7 bases stayed unmatched. The CDR3 runs 15 residues. CDR3 coding DNA: TGTGCCAGCAGAGGACTAGCAATAGACACAGATACGCAGTATTTT. This gives the protein CASRGLAIDTDTQYF.

The chain employs TRBV27 and TRBJ2-1; D gene uncertain. V lost 8 bases to trimming and J lost 13 bases, with 15 bases between them. Germline lookup yields CDR1 MNHEY and CDR2 SMNVEV (reference sequence). The CDR3 has 11 residues. In DNA, the CDR3 is TGTGCCAGCGGAATACAGCAACAACAGTTCTTC. Its protein is CASGIQQQQFF.

This chain uses TRBV27 with TRBJ2-3, with 7 bases matching TRBD2. Losses at the gene ends were 6 bases for V and 6 bases for J; bases not matched to a gene: 12. In germline, CDR1 is MNHEY, CDR2 SMNVEV (reference sequence). CDR3 length equals 15 residues. The CDR3 nucleotides read TGTGCCAGCAGAACTAGCGACCTCCCCCCTGATACGCAGTATTTT. Translation gives CASRTSDLPPDTQYF.

This rearrangement joins TRBV5-1 to TRBJ2-5, with 11 positions matching TRBD2. This CDR3 is 16 amino acids long. Germline lookup yields CDR1 SGHRS and CDR2 YFSETQ. J lost 5 bases, V lost 4 bases, and 10 bases had no gene match. CDR3 coding DNA: TGCGCCAGCAGCCGCGTCGGACTAGCGGGCGGGGAGACCCAGTACTTC. This codes for CASSRVGLAGGETQYF.

This clone has a handful of counts. This sequence joins TRBV11-2 and TRBJ1-1, with a possible D match to TRBD1 (5 bases). Trimming removed 0 bases at V and 11 bases at J, with 10 bases between. The germline V gene has CDR1 SGHAT and CDR2 FQNNGV. The CDR3 runs 12 residues. The CDR3 spells CASSLEIDSAFF. The CDR3 nucleotides read TGTGCCAGCAGCTTAGAAATCGACAGTGCTTTCTTT.

CDR3 residues: CATPRLYGYTF. CDR3 coding DNA: TGTGCCACCCCCCGACTCTATGGCTACACCTTC. This chain joins TRBV15 and TRBJ1-2; D is unresolved. V lost 8 bases and J 4 bases, leaving 8 bases between the germline ends. Germline V CDR1 and CDR2: LNHNV, YYDKDF (reference sequence). The CDR3 consists of 11 residues.

The V and J genes are TRBV11-2 and TRBJ2-7; 12 bases are a match to TRBD2. V dropped 2 bases and J dropped 3; count of bases not matched to a gene: 2. This CDR3 comprises 15 residues. Germline V gene sequence: CDR1 SGHAT, CDR2 FQNNGV. The CDR3 DNA reads as TGTGCCAGCAGCTTAACTAGCGGGAGGTTCTACGAGCAGTACTTC. It codes for CASSLTSGRFYEQYF.

A single count supports this clone. The chain combines TRBV7-9 with TRBJ2-1; 8 nucleotides align to TRBD1. The CDR3 length is 15 residues. Trimming took 1 base from V and 5 from J; bases not matched to a gene: 4. Per the germline V gene, CDR1 is SEHNR and CDR2 is FQNEAQ (reference sequence). CDR3 sequence (DNA): TGTGCCAGCAGCTTAGTGGGACAGGAGGACAATGAGCAGTTCTTC. Translated: CASSLVGQEDNEQFF.

V usage is TRBV5-1 and J usage is TRBJ2-1, with 10 bases aligning to TRBD2. Germline values: CDR1 SGHRS, CDR2 YFSETQ. Losses at the gene ends were 4 bases for V and 2 bases for J; bases not matched to a gene: 3. The CDR3 length is 15 residues. The CDR3 sequence: CASSALAGTYNEQFF. For the CDR3, the DNA is TGCGCCAGCAGCGCACTAGCGGGAACCTACAATGAGCAGTTCTTC.

V and J are TRBV7-9 and TRBJ2-1, with a possible D match to TRBD1 (5 bases). With 3 bases removed from V and 7 bases from J, the gap between germline ends came to 16 bases. Germline-derived CDR1 and CDR2 are SEHNR and FQNEAQ (reference sequence). This CDR3 has 15 amino acids. CDR3: CASSLWVGTGNEQFF. In DNA form, the CDR3 reads TGTGCCAGCAGCTTGTGGGTGGGCACAGGTAATGAGCAGTTCTTC.

The rearrangement joins TRBV29-1 to TRBJ2-1; 13 bases match TRBD2. V lost 5 bases and J lost 16; bases outside the gene matches: 8. The V gene's germline CDR1 is SQVTM and CDR2 ANQGSEA. This CDR3 contains 12 residues. CDR3 protein: CSVSRTSGSHFF. The CDR3 nucleotides are TGCAGCGTTTCACGGACTAGCGGGAGTCATTTCTTC.

The V and J genes are TRBV30 and TRBJ2-1; 11 bases are shared with TRBD2. Trimming at V came to 2 bases and at J to 7 bases, leaving 25 bases not matched to a gene. This CDR3 contains 21 residues. The germline V gene encodes CDR1 GTSNPN and CDR2 SVGIG (reference sequence). The CDR3, as DNA: TGTGCCTGGAGTCATCAACCCCGACTAGCGGGACCATGGATGTCTTTTAATGAGCAGTTCTTC. It codes for CAWSHQPRLAGPWMSFNEQFF.

The genes are TRBV19 and TRBJ1-2; TRBD1 might be the D (6 bases). This CDR3 is built from 14 residues. Trimming removed 9 bases from V and 5 bases from J, with 19 bases in between. CDR1 LNHDA and CDR2 SQIVND come from the germline V gene (reference sequence). The CDR3 reads CASGTGQLGYGYTF. In DNA, the CDR3 is TGTGCCAGCGGAACTGGACAGCTTGGGTATGGCTACACCTTC.